This TCR beta chain was observed in a study of CD8 T cells in Susac syndrome. The wider study: The Susac syndrome patients were therapy-naive, on corticosteroids, or on intravenous immunoglobulin alone at blood draw.

Random hexamers served to reverse transcribe roughly 0.45 to 1 ug RNA. The TCR beta CDR3 was amplified by immunoSEQ multiplex PCR across 54 Vbeta, 13 Jbeta. TCRdb fed the immunoSEQ multiplex PCR reads into MiXCR, producing one record per CDR3 protein. The sample consists of about 94,000 distinct CDR3 sequences, roughly 94% of them appearing once. A single count supports this clonotype. The receptor's source is a human donor with Susac syndrome. Sample: CD4+ T cells from PBMCs.

The CDR3 bases are TGTGCCAGCAGTGAAATGGGGGGCTCCTATAATTCACCCCTCCACTTT. Translation gives CASSEMGGSYNSPLHF. V and J are TRBV25-1 and TRBJ1-6, with D perhaps TRBD1 (5 bases). The CDR3 loop spans 16 amino acids. Between the trimmed V and J ends, which lost 2 bases and 0 bases, there was a span of 8 bases. CDR1 and CDR2 from the germline V gene are MGHDK and SYGVNS.